The 28 T cell receptor beta chains listed next were all sequenced from one sample in a study of shared clonotypes between healthy human individuals. Assay used: immunoSEQ multiplex PCR; TCRdb lists only in-frame clones, some missing. This table has roughly 2.2 million clones, around 93% appearing once. The specimen was naive CD4+ T cells from PBMCs. Subset defined: CD45RA+ positively selected. These receptors were taken from a man younger than 35 in good health. Some clones in this sample may be carry-over from other donors' samples.

The chain couples TRBV4-3 to TRBJ2-7; tentatively, D is TRBD1 (6 bases). CDR3 length: 18 residues. V shed 0 bases and J shed 2 bases, with 20 bases lying between them. Germline V gene lookup returns CDR1 LGHNA and CDR2 YSLEER. The CDR3 region has the DNA TGCGCCAGCAGCCAAGATTCGGTCGGCAGGGGTTCCGCCTACGAGCAGTACTTC. It codes for CASSQDSVGRGSAYEQYF.

The V call is TRBV27, the J call TRBJ1-5; D remains ambiguous. This CDR3 spans 17 amino acids. Per the germline V gene, CDR1 is MNHEY and CDR2 is SMNVEV (reference sequence). Deletions cut 3 bases from V and 1 base from J, with 16 bases between. The CDR3: CASSLFAVGISNQPQHF. CDR3 DNA sequence: TGTGCCAGCAGTTTGTTTGCGGTAGGGATCAGCAATCAGCCCCAGCATTTT.

V usage is TRBV4-1 and J usage is TRBJ1-5; tentative D call: TRBD1 (6 bases). V lost 1 base to trimming and J lost 0 bases, with 10 bases between them. The CDR3 length is 16 residues. Germline V gives CDR1 MGHRA, CDR2 YSYEKL. CDR3 sequence reads: CASSQGTAYSNQPQHF. CDR3 in DNA: TGCGCCAGCAGCCAAGGGACAGCCTATAGCAATCAGCCCCAGCATTTT.

The chain recombines TRBV2 with TRBJ1-2; 10 bases agree with TRBD1. The V gene's germline CDR1 is SNHLY and CDR2 FYNNEI. There are 16 residues in the CDR3. Trimming cost V 1 base and J 4 bases; bases outside gene matches: 6. The CDR3 sequence: CASSEEWDRGGYGYTF. The CDR3 DNA follows: TGTGCCAGCAGTGAAGAGTGGGACAGGGGTGGCTATGGCTACACCTTC.

This sequence joins TRBV6-5 and TRBJ2-7, with 8 bases identical to TRBD1. The CDR3 is 16 amino acids. Unmatched junction bases numbered 14, after V lost 4 bases and J lost 6 bases. Germline values: CDR1 MNHEY, CDR2 SVGAGI. The CDR3 nucleotides are TGTGCCAGCAGTTTCACCGGGACAGGCCTCTCGGTCGAGCAGTACTTC. Translated, it gives CASSFTGTGLSVEQYF.

V and J are TRBV5-1 and TRBJ1-3, with D perhaps TRBD1 (6 bases). The germline V gene encodes CDR1 SGHRS and CDR2 YFSETQ. The CDR3 has 17 amino acids. Trimming took off 4 bases at V and 2 bases at J, with 19 bases between the two ends. As DNA, the CDR3 is TGCGCCAGCAGCCGGGACATTACCAGAGTTGCTGGAAACACCATATATTTT. Translation gives CASSRDITRVAGNTIYF. Together with reference TRBV5-1 and TRBJ1-3, the CDR3 gives the full variable domain: KAGVTQTPRYLIKTRGQQVTLSCSPISGHRSVSWYQQTPGQGLQFLFEYFSETQRNKGNFPGRFSGRQFSNSRSEMNVSTLELGDSALYLCASSRDITRVAGNTIYFGEGSWLTVV.

This clone was seen a single time. In the same sample, other DNA sequences code for this CDR3. The chain uses TRBV7-9 and TRBJ2-5; the D is unclear. Trimming cost V 1 base and J 2 bases, with 5 bases left between them. CDR1 and CDR2 from the germline V gene are SEHNR and FQNEAQ (reference sequence). The CDR3 loop spans 13 amino acids. Here the CDR3 reads CASSLVRQETQYF. CDR3 coding DNA: TGTGCCAGCAGCTTAGTTCGGCAAGAGACCCAGTACTTC. The full variable domain, completed using reference TRBV7-9 and TRBJ2-5, is DTGVSQNPRHKITKRGQNVTFRCDPISEHNRLYWYRQTLGQGPEFLTYFQNEAQLEKSRLLSDRFSAERPKGSFSTLEIQRTEQGDSAMYLCASSLVRQETQYFGPGTRLLVL.

V gene TRBV5-1 combines with J gene TRBJ2-3; D remains ambiguous. Trimming pared 4 bases from V and 4 bases from J, leaving 10 bases between. This CDR3 contains 13 residues. The germline V gene has CDR1 SGHRS and CDR2 YFSETQ. The CDR3 coding sequence is TGCGCCAGCAGCCCGACCTCCTCAGATACGCAGTATTTT. Encoded protein: CASSPTSSDTQYF.

V usage is TRBV19 and J usage is TRBJ2-7; no definite D call. The V end was cut by 7 bases, the J end by 4 bases, with 11 bases between. The CDR3 contains 12 residues. CDR1 is LNHDA and CDR2 is SQIVND in the germline V gene (reference sequence). The CDR3 region has the DNA TGTGCCAGTAAGGGCAGCACTTACGAGCAGTACTTC. This codes for CASKGSTYEQYF.

V is TRBV28 and J is TRBJ2-3; D uncertain. The length of the CDR3 is 14 residues. Germline CDR1 reads MDHEN; CDR2 reads SYDVKM. The germline V and J ends were trimmed by 3 bases and 2 bases, with 9 bases remaining between them. The CDR3 region is CASSLFAFTDTQYF. The CDR3 nucleotides are TGTGCCAGCAGTTTGTTCGCTTTCACAGATACGCAGTATTTT.

V gene TRBV27 combines with J gene TRBJ1-2; no firm D call. CDR1 MNHEY and CDR2 SMNVEV come from the germline V gene (reference sequence). The CDR3 has 14 amino acids. The V end lost 2 bases, the J end lost 6 bases, and 13 bases lay between the germline ends. The CDR3 region has the DNA TGTGCCAGCAGTTTACTCGGGGAACAACATGGCTACACCTTC. Translating gives CASSLLGEQHGYTF.

Worth noting for this clone: Other DNA sequences in the sample encode the same CDR3. V is TRBV9 and J is TRBJ2-7; 9 bases are a match to TRBD1. V lost 4 bases, J lost 3 bases, and 5 bases stayed unmatched. This CDR3 comprises 14 residues. Germline V gene sequence: CDR1 SGDLS, CDR2 YYNGEE. The CDR3 sequence is CASSPGQGDYEQYF. CDR3 DNA: TGTGCCAGCAGCCCGGGACAGGGAGACTACGAGCAGTACTTC.

The chain combines TRBV10-3 with TRBJ2-2; D unclear. Germline assignment: CDR1 ENHRY and CDR2 SYGVKD. V dropped 0 bases and J dropped 6 bases, with 11 bases sitting between them. This CDR3 has 15 residues. The CDR3 is CAISESDRAPGELFF. Here the CDR3 DNA reads TGTGCCATCAGTGAGTCGGACCGGGCCCCCGGGGAGCTGTTTTTT.

The CDR3 is CASSTGLSGNTIYF. The CDR3 DNA reads as TGTGCCAGCAGCACCGGGCTCTCTGGAAACACCATATATTTT. This sequence joins TRBV7-2 and TRBJ1-3, with D unresolved. V was clipped by 5 bases and J by 0 bases, with 8 bases between them. There are 14 residues in the CDR3. The germline V gene encodes CDR1 SGHTA and CDR2 FQGNSA.

This chain connects TRBV6-5 to TRBJ2-2; D is possibly TRBD1 or TRBD2 (5 bases each). The CDR3 consists of 12 residues. V dropped 4 bases and J dropped 9 bases, with 9 bases sitting between them. The germline V gene has CDR1 MNHEY and CDR2 SVGAGI. CDR3 sequence (DNA): TGTGCCAGCAGTTTGGGGGAGCGGGAGCTGTTTTTT. Its protein product is CASSLGERELFF.

The chain uses TRBV5-1 and TRBJ2-3; TRBD2 matches at 10 bases. The V segment lost 3 bases and the J segment 1 base; nucleotides outside the gene matches: 11. The germline gives CDR1 SGHRS, CDR2 YFSETQ. This CDR3 region has 18 residues. CDR3 sequence (DNA): TGCGCCAGCAGCTGGGGGAATTCAGGACTAGCGGGCACAGATACGCAGTATTTT. It specifies CASSWGNSGLAGTDTQYF.

A note on this clone: This sample includes further DNA sequences coding for the same CDR3. The chain couples TRBV18 to TRBJ1-1; D gene uncertain. Germline assignment: CDR1 KGHSH and CDR2 LQKENI. Deletions cut 2 bases from V and 1 base from J, with 2 bases between. The CDR3 loop spans 12 amino acids. CDR3 protein: CASSPTNTEAFF. CDR3 in DNA: TGTGCCAGCTCACCAACGAACACTGAAGCTTTCTTT.

This clone has only a few counts. The chain has TRBV7-2 and TRBJ1-1; D gene unclear. This CDR3 spans 13 amino acids. V gave up 2 bases and J gave up 0 bases, with 4 bases separating them. Germline assignment: CDR1 SGHTA and CDR2 FQGNSA. This CDR3 is CASSLFVNTEAFF. The CDR3 nucleotides are TGTGCCAGCAGCTTATTCGTGAACACTGAAGCTTTCTTT.

The chain joins TRBV28 to TRBJ2-7; weak D call: TRBD2 (7 bases). This CDR3 has 14 amino acids. Germline loops: CDR1 MDHEN, CDR2 SYDVKM. Trimming pared 3 bases from V and 3 bases from J, leaving 12 bases between. This CDR3 reads CASSLPGEGYEQYF. The CDR3 DNA reads as TGTGCCAGCAGTTTGCCAGGGGAGGGCTACGAGCAGTACTTC.

The rearrangement uses TRBV2 and TRBJ2-4; D might be TRBD2 (6 bases). The V gene's germline CDR1 is SNHLY and CDR2 FYNNEI. CDR3 size: 15 residues. The ends were cut back, 7 bases at V and 7 bases at J, with 20 bases in the middle. The CDR3 is CASNLLAPLGNIQYF. In DNA, the CDR3 is TGTGCCAGCAACCTTCTAGCGCCCCTTGGGAACATTCAGTACTTC.

This clone has only a few counts. The sample contains more than one DNA sequence encoding this CDR3. The chain joins TRBV2 to TRBJ1-2; unclear D gene. Looked up from germline, CDR1 is SNHLY and CDR2 is FYNNEI. CDR3 length equals 12 residues. Trimming removed 1 base from V and 4 bases from J, with 4 bases in between. The CDR3 DNA reads as TGTGCCAGCAGTGAAGAGGGCTATGGCTACACCTTC. Its translation: CASSEEGYGYTF.

The CDR3: CASSVEWAPAGELFF. CDR3 in DNA: TGTGCCAGCAGCGTAGAATGGGCCCCCGCCGGGGAGCTGTTTTTT. This rearrangement joins TRBV9 to TRBJ2-2; D not certain. The germline V gene has CDR1 SGDLS and CDR2 YYNGEE. Deletions cut 0 bases from V and 6 bases from J, with 12 bases between. This CDR3 contains 15 residues.

The V and J genes are TRBV15 and TRBJ1-2; possible D gene TRBD1, 5 bases. Germline assignment: CDR1 LNHNV and CDR2 YYDKDF (reference sequence). The CDR3 is 13 amino acids. V was shortened by 0 bases and J by 6 bases, with 8 bases between the two germline ends. The CDR3 nucleotides are TGTGCCACCAGCAGAGATCTAGGGGATGGCTACACCTTC. Its translation: CATSRDLGDGYTF.

V and J are TRBV5-1 and TRBJ2-5; D is possibly TRBD2 (6 bases). The CDR3 length is 14 residues. Germline CDR1 reads SGHRS; CDR2 reads YFSETQ. The ends were cut back, 4 bases at V and 5 bases at J, with 15 bases in the middle. The CDR3 loop reads CASSVGRLQETQYF. The CDR3 DNA reads TGCGCCAGCAGCGTCGGGAGACTCCAGGAGACCCAGTACTTC.

V gene TRBV2 combines with J gene TRBJ1-5; D gene unclear. Germline V gene data show CDR1 as SNHLY and CDR2 as FYNNEI. CDR3 length: 14 amino acids. The V gene lost 2 bases and the J gene lost 5 bases, with 10 bases spanning the gap. CDR3 nucleotides: TGTGCCAGCAGTGAAATGGGCAGAGATCAGCCCCAGCATTTT. Its translation: CASSEMGRDQPQHF.

The V and J genes are TRBV18 and TRBJ1-2; D ambiguous. Trimming pared 1 base from V and 2 bases from J, leaving 17 bases between. The CDR3 runs 17 residues. The germline V gene encodes CDR1 KGHSH and CDR2 LQKENI. In DNA, the CDR3 is TGTGCCAGCTCACCACAATTCGGTGTTCAGGAGAACTATGGCTACACCTTC. This sequence encodes CASSPQFGVQENYGYTF.

This clone was observed a handful of times. The chain uses TRBV6-1 and TRBJ2-3; no reliable D call. The V gene's germline CDR1 is MNHNS and CDR2 SASEGT. CDR3 length equals 11 residues. Trimming took off 5 bases at V and 2 bases at J, with 2 bases between the two ends. The CDR3 region has the DNA TGTGCCAGCAGTAACACAGATACGCAGTATTTT. This translates into CASSNTDTQYF.

The chain joins TRBV5-6 to TRBJ2-5; 7 nucleotides align to TRBD2. Germline CDR1 is SGHDT and CDR2 is YYEEEE. This CDR3 contains 15 residues. V dropped 1 base and J dropped 5; count of bases not matched to a gene: 8. The CDR3 here is CASSLKGWGGETQYF. The CDR3 region has the DNA TGTGCCAGCAGCTTGAAAGGTTGGGGAGGGGAGACCCAGTACTTC.